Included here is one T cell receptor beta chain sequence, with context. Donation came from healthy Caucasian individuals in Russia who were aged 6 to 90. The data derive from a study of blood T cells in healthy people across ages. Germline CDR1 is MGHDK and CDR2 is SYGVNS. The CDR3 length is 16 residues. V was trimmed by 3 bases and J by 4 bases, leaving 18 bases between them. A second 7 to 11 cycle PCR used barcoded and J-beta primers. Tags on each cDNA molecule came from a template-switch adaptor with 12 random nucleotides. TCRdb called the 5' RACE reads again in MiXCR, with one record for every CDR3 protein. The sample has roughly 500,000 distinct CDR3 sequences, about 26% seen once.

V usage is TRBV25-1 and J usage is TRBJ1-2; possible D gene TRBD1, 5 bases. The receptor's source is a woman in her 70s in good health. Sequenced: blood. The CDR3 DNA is TGTGCCAGCAGTGATCCGGGACTATTTGAAGCCTATGGCTACACCTTC. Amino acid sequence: CASSDPGLFEAYGYTF.